The source of this T cell receptor (beta chain) is a study of T cells in Graves' hyperthyroidism and ophthalmopathy (dated by TCRdb to the late 2010s). Looking at the study overall: Peripheral blood was sampled at the time of initial diagnosis, prior to any treatment. A discovery cohort of about 96 patients, about 44 with Graves' ophthalmopathy and 55 to 60 with stable Graves' hyperthyroidism, was used to find distinguishing TCR V-J signatures. Whether ophthalmopathy could be predicted prospectively was tested in an independent validation cohort made up of under 20 hyperthyroidism patients plus 17 patients who later progressed to ophthalmopathy. The roughly 94 discovery patients were randomly divided into training and test sets at a 7:3 ratio. In addition, the study compared T-cell repertoires in thyroid tissue and in blood from about six Graves' hyperthyroidism patients. Following sampling, methimazole starting at 30 mg daily was given to hyperthyroidism patients, and high-dose intravenous methylprednisolone was given to ophthalmopathy patients. TCR Vbeta CDR3 sequencing of 130 to 150 peripheral blood samples (under 45 ophthalmopathy, 75 to 85 hyperthyroidism and roughly 17 progressor patients) is reported in the paper.

On the study overall, not on this receptor specifically: Ophthalmopathy was separated from stable hyperthyroidism by a 13 V-J signature model, with just over 85% sensitivity and approximately 84% specificity obtained in cross-validation and 80%/75% obtained in testing. Sample size was not statistically predetermined, and blinding of investigators to group allocation was not performed. In validation, the model predicted progression to ophthalmopathy with about 71% sensitivity and less than 80% specificity, a median of approximately 6.7 months before onset. Blood samples also contained most of the expanded thyroid clonotypes (frequency above 0.001), which suggests that blood repertoires may reflect thyroid immune responses.

A patient counted as having stable Graves' hyperthyroidism if no progression to ophthalmopathy occurred over 18 months of follow-up. Hyperthyroidism patients were aged 18 to 65 years and newly diagnosed, with disease duration of less than 2 months. The study excluded patients with uncontrolled infections, other autoimmune diseases, pregnancy or lactation. Diagnoses relied on clinical symptoms, serum thyroxine and TRAb, thyroid ultrasound and orbital computed tomography. PBMCs were separated from approximately 10 ml of fresh peripheral blood using Ficoll-Paque density gradient centrifugation. Total RNA was extracted using Trizol reagent, and RNA quality was assessed on an Agilent 2100 Bioanalyzer. CDR1 and CDR2, looked up from the germline V gene, are ENHRY and SYGVKD. From cysteine to phenylalanine, the CDR3 is 15 amino acids long. Here the CDR3 DNA is all that survives: 45 bases in frame from base 1. V loses 0 bases of germline sequence and J loses 5 bases, and the interval between the two ends is 13 bases.

Amplification of TCR beta CDR3 regions was carried out from RNA transcripts. The first round of RT-PCR for the TCR CDR3 was performed with the HTBI primer set and the Qiagen OneStep RT-PCR kit. A second multiplex PCR round built the libraries, followed by size selection and purification. The libraries were sequenced on an Illumina HiSeq2000 using paired-end 100 bp reads. The study's processing was this. Raw data were processed with SOAPnuke, discarding reads with adapters, uncalled bases, mean Phred below 15, or no exact constant-primer or identifier match. High-quality paired reads were merged with COPE v1.2.5, and unique nucleotide sequences were defined as clonotypes. MiTCR v1.1 was used to align clonotypes to the IMGT TRBV, TRBD and TRBJ reference segments. The analysis included only V-J combinations with a frequency above 0.0001, which together covered around 99% of the repertoires. A TCS score was defined as the ratio of F50 (clonal expansion) to E x V (chaos), with BLOSUM62-based TCRdist applied between CDR3 peptides within each V-J. Welch's t-statistics and random forest reduced 500 to 650 V-J features to roughly 13, which were used in a naive Bayes classifier (R e1071). The public reads were run again by TCRdb, first through fastp at Q25 and then through MiXCR, and only productive beta chains were kept. Each CDR3 protein appears once, grouped with its most common genes and DNA. TCRdb's processing, not the authors', yielded these V and J calls. The sample contains about 510,000 distinct CDR3 sequences, approximately 15% of them found a single time. The leading ten clones occupy 11% to 15% of the sample.

This clonotype was seen many times. Its antigen is currently not known. Per-base quality was not reported, and no clone a single base away is much larger than it. The receptor was isolated from a woman aged 40 to 50 with Graves' hyperthyroidism. The rearranged chain carries TRBV10-3 and TRBJ1-1; a confident D gene designation cannot be given. Sequenced input: blood. The CDR3 in this case is CAISESRFRETEAFF. The base sequence is TGTGCCATCAGTGAGTCGAGGTTTAGGGAAACTGAAGCTTTCTTT.